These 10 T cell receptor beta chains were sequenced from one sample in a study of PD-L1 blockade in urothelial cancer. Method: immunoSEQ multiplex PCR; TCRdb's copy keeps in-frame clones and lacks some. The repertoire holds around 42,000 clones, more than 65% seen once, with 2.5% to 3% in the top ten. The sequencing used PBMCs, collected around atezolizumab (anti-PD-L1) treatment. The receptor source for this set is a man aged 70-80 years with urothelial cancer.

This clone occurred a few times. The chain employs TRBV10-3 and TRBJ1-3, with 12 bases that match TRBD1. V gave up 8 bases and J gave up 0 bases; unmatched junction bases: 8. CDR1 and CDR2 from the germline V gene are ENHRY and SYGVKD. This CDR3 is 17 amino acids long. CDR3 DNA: TGTGCCATCCAGGGACAGGGGGCCCATGGCTCTGGAAACACCATATATTTT. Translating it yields CAIQGQGAHGSGNTIYF.

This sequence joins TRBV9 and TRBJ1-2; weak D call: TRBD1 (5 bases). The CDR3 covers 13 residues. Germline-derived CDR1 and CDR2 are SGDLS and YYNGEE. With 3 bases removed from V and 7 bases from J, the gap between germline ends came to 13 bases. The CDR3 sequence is CASSEGGEGGYTF. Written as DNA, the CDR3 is TGTGCCAGCAGCGAGGGAGGGGAAGGTGGCTACACCTTC.

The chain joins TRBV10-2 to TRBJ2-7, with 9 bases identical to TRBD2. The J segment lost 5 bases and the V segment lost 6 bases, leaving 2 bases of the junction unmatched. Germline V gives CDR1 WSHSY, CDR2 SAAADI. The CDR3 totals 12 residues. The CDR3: CASRLAGNEQYF. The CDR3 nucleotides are TGCGCCAGCAGACTAGCGGGCAACGAGCAGTACTTC.

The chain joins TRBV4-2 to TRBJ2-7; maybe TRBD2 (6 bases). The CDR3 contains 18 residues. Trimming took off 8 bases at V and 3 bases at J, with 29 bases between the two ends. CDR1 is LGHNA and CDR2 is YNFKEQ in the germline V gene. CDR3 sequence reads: CASSPTRTRKGTFYEQYF. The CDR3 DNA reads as TGTGCCAGCTCCCCTACTAGGACACGCAAGGGGACTTTCTACGAGCAGTACTTC.

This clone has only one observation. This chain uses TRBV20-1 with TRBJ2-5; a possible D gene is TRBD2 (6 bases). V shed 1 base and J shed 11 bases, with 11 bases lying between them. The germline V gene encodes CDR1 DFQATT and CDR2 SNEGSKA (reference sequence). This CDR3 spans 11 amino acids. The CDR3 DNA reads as TGCAGTGCTAGAGTCGGGACTCGTCAGTACTTC. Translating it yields CSARVGTRQYF.

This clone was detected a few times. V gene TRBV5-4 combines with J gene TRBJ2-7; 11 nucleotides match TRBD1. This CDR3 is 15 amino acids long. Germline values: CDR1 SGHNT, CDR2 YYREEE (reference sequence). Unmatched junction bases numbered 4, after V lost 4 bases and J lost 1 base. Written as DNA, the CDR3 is TGTGCCAGCAGCCCGGACAGGGGGCGATCCTACGAGCAGTACTTC. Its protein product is CASSPDRGRSYEQYF. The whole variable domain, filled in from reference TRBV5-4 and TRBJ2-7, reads ETGVTQSPTHLIKTRGQQVTLRCSSQSGHNTVSWYQQALGQGPQFIFQYYREEENGRGNFPPRFSGLQFPNYSSELNVNALELDDSALYLCASSPDRGRSYEQYFGPGTRLTVT.

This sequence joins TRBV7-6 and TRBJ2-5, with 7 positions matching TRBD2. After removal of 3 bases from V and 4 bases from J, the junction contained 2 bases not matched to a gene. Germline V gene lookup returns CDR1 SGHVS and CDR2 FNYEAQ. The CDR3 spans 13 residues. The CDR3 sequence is CASSLGGGETQYF. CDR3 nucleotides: TGTGCCAGCAGCTTGGGCGGGGGAGAGACCCAGTACTTC.

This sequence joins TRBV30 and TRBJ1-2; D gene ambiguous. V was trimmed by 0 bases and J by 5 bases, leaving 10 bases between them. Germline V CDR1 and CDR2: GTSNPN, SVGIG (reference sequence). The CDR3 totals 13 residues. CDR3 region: CAWSVTPVYGYTF. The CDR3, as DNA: TGTGCCTGGAGTGTGACACCAGTTTATGGCTACACCTTC.

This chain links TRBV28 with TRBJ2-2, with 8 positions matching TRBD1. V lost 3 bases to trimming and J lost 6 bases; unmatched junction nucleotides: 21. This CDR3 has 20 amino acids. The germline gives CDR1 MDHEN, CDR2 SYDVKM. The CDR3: CASSFPGTGKEGWTSGELFF. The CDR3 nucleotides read TGTGCCAGCAGTTTCCCCGGGACAGGAAAAGAGGGTTGGACGTCCGGGGAGCTGTTTTTT.

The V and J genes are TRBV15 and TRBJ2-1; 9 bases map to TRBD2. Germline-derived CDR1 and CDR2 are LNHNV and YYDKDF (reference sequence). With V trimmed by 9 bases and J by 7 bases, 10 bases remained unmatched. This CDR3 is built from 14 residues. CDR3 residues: CATLGGLAWNEQFF. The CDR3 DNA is TGTGCCACTCTTGGTGGACTAGCGTGGAATGAGCAGTTCTTC.